The 32 T cell receptor beta chains given below trace back to one sample, sequenced in a study of T cells in Graves' hyperthyroidism and ophthalmopathy. Amplified regions were TCR beta CDR3 sequences from RNA transcripts. HTBI primers were the set used in a first-round RT-PCR of the TCR CDR3. TCRdb re-called the multiplex PCR reads through MiXCR, storing one row per CDR3 protein. The sample lists about 660,000 distinct CDR3 sequences; just under 45% were seen once. Material: peripheral blood or thyroid tissue (not recorded which). The receptor set was obtained from an adult man with Graves' disease, either hyperthyroidism or ophthalmopathy (not recorded which).

This clonotype was seen many times. The chain joins TRBV29-1 to TRBJ1-2; tentatively, D is TRBD1 (6 bases). V dropped 6 bases and J dropped 2 bases, with 13 bases sitting between them. The CDR3 is 13 amino acids. Germline lookup yields CDR1 SQVTM and CDR2 ANQGSEA. The CDR3 DNA reads TGCAGCGTCGCCAGCGGACAGAACTATGGCTACACCTTC. Translating gives CSVASGQNYGYTF.

The V call is TRBV7-8, the J call TRBJ2-7; the D is unclear. Trimming took 5 bases from V and 5 from J, leaving 19 bases between them. Germline assignment: CDR1 SGHVS and CDR2 FQNEAQ. The CDR3 extends over 15 amino acids. In nucleotides, the CDR3 is TGTGCCAGCAGCCTCACTTGGGAAGGGTTCCACGAGCAGTACTTC. It yields the protein CASSLTWEGFHEQYF.

This clonotype was counted at least ten times. The chain has TRBV9 and TRBJ1-6, with 9 bases matching TRBD1. The CDR3 sequence is 15 residues long. J gave up 8 bases and V 4 bases, and 7 bases lay outside the gene matches. The germline CDR1 and CDR2 sequences are SGDLS and YYNGEE. CDR3 nucleotide sequence: TGTGCCAGCAGCCCCCGGACAGGGGCGGATTCACCCCTCCACTTT. Its protein product is CASSPRTGADSPLHF.

This clonotype was recorded at least ten times. The genes are TRBV20-1 and TRBJ2-7; 8 positions match TRBD1. The CDR3 length is 13 residues. The germline CDR1 and CDR2 sequences are DFQATT and SNEGSKA (reference sequence). The J segment lost 6 bases and the V segment lost 5 bases, leaving 9 bases of the junction unmatched. The CDR3 DNA is TGCAGTGCTGGACAGGGAATAATTACCGAGCAGTACTTC. This encodes CSAGQGIITEQYF.

This clonotype was recorded at least ten times. The chain joins TRBV9 to TRBJ2-5, with 11 bases matching TRBD1. CDR1 is SGDLS and CDR2 is YYNGEE in the germline V gene. The V gene end was trimmed by 1 base and the J gene end by 4 bases; junction bases not matched to a gene: 6. CDR3 size: 16 residues. Here the CDR3 reads CASSVYGQGAGETQYF. CDR3 sequence (DNA): TGTGCCAGCAGCGTATACGGACAGGGGGCGGGAGAGACCCAGTACTTC.

The table lists this clonotype with many counts. The chain recombines TRBV25-1 with TRBJ1-2, with D unresolved. Trimming removed 1 base at V and 7 bases at J, with 13 bases between. The CDR3 sequence is 14 residues long. Germline-derived CDR1 and CDR2 are MGHDK and SYGVNS. The CDR3, as DNA: TGTGCCAGCAGTGAATTCCGGGATACGCGTGGCTACACCTTC. It encodes CASSEFRDTRGYTF.

This clonotype was picked up a small number of times. V is TRBV2 and J is TRBJ1-4; 8 bases line up with TRBD1. The germline gives CDR1 SNHLY, CDR2 FYNNEI. Germline trimming cut 5 bases from V and 0 bases from J; bases unmatched to any gene: 8. The CDR3 is 17 residues long. The CDR3: CASSFRQGTATNEKLFF. Here the CDR3 DNA reads TGTGCCAGCAGTTTCCGACAGGGGACCGCAACTAATGAAAAACTGTTTTTT.

This chain joins TRBV29-1 and TRBJ2-7; 7 bases map to TRBD2. Germline values: CDR1 SQVTM, CDR2 ANQGSEA. With 7 bases clipped from V and 2 bases from J, the junction kept 5 bases outside the gene matches. The CDR3 totals 12 residues. The CDR3, as DNA: TGCAGCGCCCAGCGGGGCACCTACGAGCAGTACTTC. Translating it yields CSAQRGTYEQYF.

This chain joins TRBV2 and TRBJ1-1; weak D call: TRBD1 (5 bases). The germline V and J ends were trimmed by 5 bases and 7 bases, with 17 bases remaining between them. Germline loops: CDR1 SNHLY, CDR2 FYNNEI. CDR3 length: 14 residues. CDR3 nucleotides: TGTGCCAGCAGTTTCCGGGTAGGGGAAGGTGAAGCTTTCTTT. Protein: CASSFRVGEGEAFF. Using reference TRBV2 and TRBJ1-1 for the parts outside the CDR3, the full variable domain is EPEVTQTPSHQVTQMGQEVILRCVPISNHLYFYWYRQILGQKVEFLVSFYNNEISEKSEIFDDQFSVERPDGSNFTLKIRSTKLEDSAMYFCASSFRVGEGEAFFGQGTRLTVV.

This clonotype was recorded many times. V gene TRBV2 combines with J gene TRBJ2-2, with D perhaps given as TRBD1 or TRBD2 (5 bases each). The length of the CDR3 is 14 residues. Trimming shortened V by 6 bases and J by 5 bases, and 13 bases separated the two germline ends. CDR1 SNHLY and CDR2 FYNNEI come from the germline V gene. The CDR3 reads CASRTGTVTGELFF. In DNA, the CDR3 is TGTGCCAGCAGAACCGGGACGGTAACCGGGGAGCTGTTTTTT.

This clonotype was observed a handful of times. V is TRBV19 and J is TRBJ1-5; 7 nucleotides line up with TRBD1. CDR3 length equals 14 residues. Looked up from germline, CDR1 is LNHDA and CDR2 is SQIVND (reference sequence). The ends lost 3 bases at V and 6 bases at J; junction bases unmatched: 5. CDR3 in DNA: TGTGCCAGTAGTATCCGGGACAGAGTTCAGCCCCAGCATTTT. Its translation is CASSIRDRVQPQHF. The full variable domain, rest sourced from reference TRBV19 and TRBJ1-5, is DGGITQSPKYLFRKEGQNVTLSCEQNLNHDAMYWYRQDPGQGLRLIYYSQIVNDFQKGDIAEGYSVSREKKESFPLTVTSAQKNPTAFYLCASSIRDRVQPQHFGDGTRLSIL.

This clonotype has ten or more counts. The chain employs TRBV29-1 and TRBJ1-2; 8 bases are a match to TRBD1. Germline V lookup: CDR1 SQVTM, CDR2 ANQGSEA. This CDR3 comprises 14 residues. V lost 0 bases and J lost 4; bases outside the gene matches: 4. The CDR3 nucleotides are TGCAGCGTTGAAGATCCAGGGGGCGTCTATGGCTACACCTTC. Its translation: CSVEDPGGVYGYTF.

This clonotype came up many times. The chain employs TRBV7-9 and TRBJ1-2; D is ambiguous. CDR1 is SEHNR, CDR2 FQNEAQ, per germline (reference sequence). Trimming cost V 0 bases and J 6 bases, with 11 bases left between them. CDR3 length: 14 residues. The CDR3 spells CASSLAEGSDGYTF. As DNA, the CDR3 is TGTGCCAGCAGCTTAGCTGAGGGATCAGATGGCTACACCTTC. Full variable domain (rest looked up from reference TRBV7-9 and TRBJ1-2): DTGVSQNPRHKITKRGQNVTFRCDPISEHNRLYWYRQTLGQGPEFLTYFQNEAQLEKSRLLSDRFSAERPKGSFSTLEIQRTEQGDSAMYLCASSLAEGSDGYTFGSGTRLTVV.

This clonotype has at least ten counts. This sequence joins TRBV7-3 and TRBJ1-1; D is unresolved. CDR3 length: 13 amino acids. Germline CDR1 reads SGHTA; CDR2 reads FQGTGA. The V and J ends lost 5 bases and 0 bases respectively, with 7 bases between them. CDR3 in amino acids: CASSPDVNTEAFF. CDR3 in DNA: TGTGCCAGCAGCCCGGACGTGAACACTGAAGCTTTCTTT.

The chain couples TRBV24-1 to TRBJ2-7; TRBD2 might be the D (6 bases). Germline V CDR1 and CDR2: KGHDR, SFDVKD. This CDR3 region has 14 residues. V was pared by 1 base and J by 4 bases, with 10 bases between. The chain's CDR3 is CATSDLSGTYEQYF. Written as DNA, the CDR3 is TGTGCCACCAGTGATTTATCTGGGACTTACGAGCAGTACTTC.

This clonotype was detected ten times or more. This chain links TRBV24-1 with TRBJ1-2; a weak D match, TRBD1 (6 bases). V was pared by 3 bases and J by 0 bases, with 13 bases between. The CDR3 has 16 amino acids. Germline-derived CDR1 and CDR2 are KGHDR and SFDVKD. CDR3 loop: CATSDGDTASNYGYTF. DNA for the CDR3: TGTGCCACCAGTGATGGGGACACCGCTTCTAACTATGGCTACACCTTC.

This clonotype showed up just a few times. This sequence joins TRBV2 and TRBJ1-5; D is uncertain. Looked up from germline, CDR1 is SNHLY and CDR2 is FYNNEI. CDR3 length: 15 amino acids. V lost 1 base and J lost 2, with 9 bases in between. As DNA, the CDR3 is TGTGCCAGCAGTGAAGACATCGGCGGCAATCAGCCCCAGCATTTT. Translation gives CASSEDIGGNQPQHF.

Worth noting for this clonotype: The junction does not match germline at one end; this may be a read error. This rearrangement joins TRBV10-3 to TRBJ2-2; D is perhaps TRBD2 (6 bases). Germline CDR1 reads ENHRY; CDR2 reads SYGVKD. The CDR3 covers 13 residues. CDR3 sequence reads: CASLLANTRELFF. CDR3 nucleotide sequence: TGTGCCAGCCTTCTAGCGAACACCAGGGAGCTGTTTTTT.

This clonotype was observed at least ten times. The rearrangement joins TRBV5-1 to TRBJ2-7; D is unclear. The CDR3 is 13 amino acids. Per the germline V gene, CDR1 is SGHRS and CDR2 is YFSETQ. V dropped 2 bases and J dropped 7 bases, with 13 bases sitting between them. DNA of the CDR3: TGCGCCAGCAGCTTAGCACAACCTACAGAGCAGTACTTC. Protein product: CASSLAQPTEQYF.

The CDR3 protein is CASSLETARDEKLFF. The CDR3 DNA reads TGTGCCAGCAGCTTGGAAACAGCCCGGGATGAAAAACTGTTTTTT. The chain is built from TRBV5-8 and TRBJ1-4; unclear D gene. Germline V gives CDR1 SGHTS, CDR2 YDEGEE. V shed 0 bases and J shed 6 bases, with 12 bases lying between them. The CDR3 covers 15 residues.

This chain links TRBV2 with TRBJ1-2; no definite D call. Trimming took 3 bases from V and 4 from J, leaving 15 bases between them. Per germline, CDR1 SNHLY and CDR2 FYNNEI. CDR3 length: 15 amino acids. The CDR3 DNA is TGTGCCAGCAGTGATCCGGCCTTGGCCACCTATGGCTACACCTTC. Its translation: CASSDPALATYGYTF.

The chain links TRBV19 to TRBJ1-3; D call uncertain. Germline CDR1 reads LNHDA; CDR2 reads SQIVND (reference sequence). This CDR3 has 15 residues. With 2 bases removed from V and 0 bases from J, the gap between germline ends came to 8 bases. CDR3 sequence: CASSIREGSGNTIYF. The CDR3 DNA is TGTGCCAGTAGTATACGGGAGGGCTCTGGAAACACCATATATTTT.

This clonotype was seen many times. This chain joins TRBV24-1 and TRBJ1-2, with unresolved D. Trimming removed 4 bases at V and 8 bases at J, with 10 bases between. CDR1 and CDR2 from the germline V gene are KGHDR and SFDVKD. The CDR3 is 12 amino acids. The CDR3 here is CATSDQTGGYTF. In DNA, the CDR3 is TGTGCCACCAGTGACCAGACGGGCGGCTACACCTTC.

The table lists this clonotype with a few counts. V gene TRBV4-2 combines with J gene TRBJ1-2, with D possibly being TRBD1 (5 bases). This CDR3 contains 15 residues. Trimming cost V 4 bases and J 1 base, with 13 bases left between them. From germline, CDR1 is LGHNA and CDR2 YNFKEQ. CDR3 in DNA: TGTGCCAGCAGCCCCCGGGACCTTGGTAACTATGGCTACACCTTC. Translating gives CASSPRDLGNYGYTF.

In regard to this clonotype: At one end the junction does not follow the germline gene, possibly because of a read error. The rearrangement uses TRBV2 and TRBJ1-5; TRBD1 is a possible D gene (5 bases). The germline CDR1 and CDR2 sequences are SNHLY and FYNNEI. The CDR3 covers 16 residues. In DNA, the CDR3 is TGTGCCAGCAGTGAAGATCGGACACAACATAATCAGCCCCAGCAGTTT. Amino acids: CASSEDRTQHNQPQQF.

The DNA for the CDR3 is TGCAGTGCTGAATCCGGACAGGGGGAGGGAAAACTGTTTTTT. It translates to CSAESGQGEGKLFF. J is TRBJ1-4 and V is TRBV20-1; 10 nucleotides align to TRBD1. Germline trimming cut 5 bases from V and 10 bases from J; bases unmatched to any gene: 10. Germline-derived CDR1 and CDR2 are DFQATT and SNEGSKA (reference sequence). This CDR3 has 14 amino acids.

The chain uses TRBV29-1 and TRBJ1-1, with 9 bases lining up with TRBD1. CDR1 and CDR2 from the germline V gene are SQVTM and ANQGSEA. With V trimmed by 8 bases and J by 1 base, 5 bases remained unmatched. The CDR3 totals 13 residues. The CDR3 nucleotides read TGCAGCTTGCAGGGACAGGGGAACACTGAAGCTTTCTTT. Protein: CSLQGQGNTEAFF.

This chain uses TRBV20-1 with TRBJ1-2; no clear D gene. The CDR3 has 13 residues. Germline V gene sequence: CDR1 DFQATT, CDR2 SNEGSKA (reference sequence). V was clipped by 1 base and J by 5 bases, with 11 bases between them. CDR3 nucleotides: TGCAGTGCTAGAGTTATGGGGATATATGGCTACACCTTC. Its translation is CSARVMGIYGYTF.

This chain joins TRBV2 and TRBJ1-5; 7 nucleotides match TRBD1. Trimming cost V 8 bases and J 3 bases; bases outside gene matches: 7. Germline V gives CDR1 SNHLY, CDR2 FYNNEI. CDR3 length: 14 amino acids. The CDR3 nucleotides read TGTGCCAGCGAAGACGACAGGGTCAATCAGCCCCAGCATTTT. It yields the protein CASEDDRVNQPQHF.

This clonotype occurred many times. V usage is TRBV19 and J usage is TRBJ1-6, with 7 bases aligning to TRBD1. Trimming at V came to 6 bases and at J to 5 bases, leaving 7 bases not matched to a gene. The CDR3 has 15 amino acids. Looked up from germline, CDR1 is LNHDA and CDR2 is SQIVND (reference sequence). The CDR3 region has the DNA TGTGCCAGTAGACCGGGACAGATAAATAATTCACCCCTCCACTTT. It codes for CASRPGQINNSPLHF.

This clonotype occurred a few times. The chain recombines TRBV2 with TRBJ1-5; D unclear. Germline V gene data show CDR1 as SNHLY and CDR2 as FYNNEI. The V and J ends lost 5 bases and 4 bases respectively, with 12 bases between them. The CDR3 has 14 amino acids. Here the CDR3 reads CASSLAPRNQPQHF. As DNA, the CDR3 is TGTGCCAGCAGTTTAGCGCCCAGGAATCAGCCCCAGCATTTT. The full variable domain, completed using reference TRBV2 and TRBJ1-5, is EPEVTQTPSHQVTQMGQEVILRCVPISNHLYFYWYRQILGQKVEFLVSFYNNEISEKSEIFDDQFSVERPDGSNFTLKIRSTKLEDSAMYFCASSLAPRNQPQHFGDGTRLSIL.

This clonotype was seen once. This may stem from a read error, because a much larger clone lies one nucleotide away. This chain joins TRBV7-9 and TRBJ1-6; D unresolved. The ends were cut back, 5 bases at V and 8 bases at J, with 10 bases in the middle. Germline CDR1 and CDR2: SEHNR and FQNEAQ (reference sequence). This CDR3 has 13 residues. As DNA, the CDR3 is TGTGCCAGCAGCCGAGCGCGGGATTCACCCCTCCACTTT. As protein: CASSRARDSPLHF.